The 9 T cell receptor beta chains given below trace back to one sample, sequenced in a study of control samples from healthy donors and cancer patients. Clones were read by immunoSEQ multiplex PCR, and TCRdb kept only the in-frame ones, dropping some. The sample lists about 120,000 clones, approximately 90% occurring once. Sample: blood. The receptors were sampled from a woman in her seventies in good health.

This rearrangement joins TRBV2 to TRBJ1-1; 11 bases line up with TRBD1. V was clipped by 7 bases and J by 5 bases; unmatched bases: 6. Germline V gene lookup returns CDR1 SNHLY and CDR2 FYNNEI. This CDR3 has 14 amino acids. Here the CDR3 DNA reads TGTGCCAGCAAAGGGACAGGGGGTGGGACTGAAGCTTTCTTT. Encoded protein: CASKGTGGGTEAFF.

This rearrangement joins TRBV27 to TRBJ2-5; TRBD2 matches at 11 bases. J gave up 4 bases and V 5 bases, and 6 bases lay outside the gene matches. This CDR3 spans 15 amino acids. In germline, CDR1 is MNHEY, CDR2 SMNVEV (reference sequence). The CDR3: CASSGRLAGLETQYF. CDR3 bases: TGTGCCAGCAGTGGGCGACTAGCGGGGCTAGAGACCCAGTACTTC.

The V call is TRBV10-3, the J call TRBJ1-5; no firm D call. There are 12 residues in the CDR3. From germline, CDR1 is ENHRY and CDR2 SYGVKD. V was clipped by 0 bases and J by 11 bases, with 8 bases between them. The CDR3 DNA is TGTGCCATCAGTGAGTCAGGCGGGGCCCAGCATTTT. Translated: CAISESGGAQHF.

This chain connects TRBV9 to TRBJ1-1; 7 bases map to TRBD1. The CDR3 is 18 amino acids. Germline V CDR1 and CDR2: SGDLS, YYNGEE. J was trimmed by 5 bases and V by 0 bases; bases with no gene match: 16. CDR3 nucleotides: TGTGCCAGCAGCGTAGGTGAGGGGGCAGGGAGGGGTCGGACTGAAGCTTTCTTT. It codes for CASSVGEGAGRGRTEAFF. The whole variable domain, filled in from reference TRBV9 and TRBJ1-1, reads DSGVTQTPKHLITATGQRVTLRCSPRSGDLSVYWYQQSLDQGLQFLIQYYNGEERAKGNILERFSAQQFPDLHSELNLSSLELGDSALYFCASSVGEGAGRGRTEAFFGQGTRLTVV.

V gene TRBV10-2 combines with J gene TRBJ2-5, with D possibly being TRBD2 (7 bases). CDR3 length: 13 amino acids. In germline, CDR1 is WSHSY, CDR2 SAAADI. Trimming shortened V by 6 bases and J by 9 bases, and 17 bases separated the two germline ends. CDR3 protein: CASRIDGGPSQYF. CDR3 nucleotide sequence: TGCGCCAGCAGGATAGACGGGGGGCCCTCCCAGTACTTC.

The V gene is TRBV5-1, the J gene TRBJ2-1, with TRBD1 matching over 9 bases. The germline CDR1 and CDR2 sequences are SGHRS and YFSETQ. The CDR3 runs to 15 residues. The V gene end was trimmed by 2 bases and the J gene end by 6 bases; junction bases not matched to a gene: 6. CDR3 sequence reads: CASSFATGGVNEQFF. The DNA for the CDR3 is TGCGCCAGCAGCTTCGCGACAGGGGGGGTCAATGAGCAGTTCTTC. Full variable domain (remainder filled in from reference TRBV5-1 and TRBJ2-1): KAGVTQTPRYLIKTRGQQVTLSCSPISGHRSVSWYQQTPGQGLQFLFEYFSETQRNKGNFPGRFSGRQFSNSRSEMNVSTLELGDSALYLCASSFATGGVNEQFFGPGTRLTVL.

The chain carries TRBV2 and TRBJ2-3; perhaps TRBD2 as D (7 bases). This CDR3 has 13 residues. Germline CDR1 SNHLY, CDR2 FYNNEI. The V gene lost 8 bases and the J gene lost 1 base, with 10 bases spanning the gap. CDR3: CASGGARTDTQYF. DNA for the CDR3: TGTGCCAGCGGGGGGGCCCGCACAGATACGCAGTATTTT.

This chain connects TRBV5-1 to TRBJ2-2; 7 bases are shared with TRBD1. J was trimmed by 5 bases and V by 4 bases; bases with no gene match: 5. The CDR3 is 14 amino acids. CDR1 and CDR2 (germline): SGHRS, YFSETQ. The CDR3 nucleotides read TGCGCCAGCAGCCAGGGACAGATAACCGGGGAGCTGTTTTTT. It encodes CASSQGQITGELFF.

The chain couples TRBV6-2 or TRBV6-3 to TRBJ1-1; D is undetermined. With 1 base removed from V and 3 bases from J, the gap between germline ends came to 6 bases. CDR1 MNHEY and CDR2 SVGEGT come from the germline V gene. The CDR3 contains 13 residues. CDR3 coding DNA: TGTGCCAGCAGTTACTTTCGGTACACTGAAGCTTTCTTT. Its protein product is CASSYFRYTEAFF.